This TCR beta chain is drawn from a study of T-cell reconstitution after alpha-beta-depleted transplantation in children. The CDR3 consists of 17 residues. Library preparation (for TCRbeta) was performed with unique molecular identifiers. Using its own MiXCR run on the PCR reads, TCRdb lists one record per CDR3 protein. The sample comprises a few hundred thousand distinct CDR3 sequences, around 9.6% of which are singletons, and 10% rests with the top ten. The TCR was taken from a human donor who donated a stem cell graft to a child with SCID. V is TRBV21-1 and J is TRBJ2-1; the DNA was not compared with TRBD2, the D call given in the table. TRBV21-1 is tagged as a pseudogene. The sample was PBMCs from the stem cell graft donor, taken from the stem cell graft. In DNA form, the CDR3 reads TGTGCCAGCAGCAAAGCATCGGCGGGGCCCACACGAGGTGAGCAGTTCTTC. This codes for CASSKASAGPTRGEQFF.